Each of the 15 T cell receptor beta chains below was sequenced from the same sample in a study of T cells in Graves' hyperthyroidism and ophthalmopathy. RNA transcripts provided the source from which TCR beta CDR3 regions were amplified. Initially, a first-round RT-PCR of the TCR CDR3 employed the HTBI primer set. MiXCR, run by TCRdb on the multiplex PCR reads, gives a single entry per CDR3 protein. This sample has 700,000 or so distinct CDR3 sequences; 15% to 20% occur once, and the top ten carry approximately 8.4%. The sample taken for sequencing was blood. The source of these receptors is a man younger than 30 with Graves' hyperthyroidism.

This clonotype was seen a few times. Possible read error: a much larger clone is one base away. V and J are TRBV12-3 or TRBV12-4 and TRBJ1-5; 8 nucleotides align to TRBD1. CDR3 size: 13 residues. The CDR3 here is CASSGQGDQPRHF. For the CDR3, the DNA is TGTGCCAGCAGCGGACAGGGCGATCAGCCCCGGCATTTT.

In this sample, this clonotype turned up a few times. The chain has TRBV10-2 and TRBJ1-6, with D hard to call. This CDR3 has 15 amino acids. Germline assignment: CDR1 WSHSY and CDR2 SAAADI. Trimming cost V 3 bases and J 4 bases, with 10 bases left between them. CDR3 amino acids: CASSDRAPYNSPLHF. The DNA for the CDR3 is TGCGCCAGCAGTGATCGGGCACCTTATAATTCACCCCTCCACTTT.

This clonotype was detected only a few times. The chain links TRBV4-3 to TRBJ1-2; 8 bases map to TRBD1. This CDR3 has 13 amino acids. Trimming cost V 1 base and J 8 bases; bases outside gene matches: 3. The germline CDR1 and CDR2 sequences are LGHNA and YSLEER. Here the CDR3 reads CASSQAGGWGYTF. As DNA, the CDR3 is TGCGCCAGCAGCCAAGCAGGGGGCTGGGGCTACACCTTC.

This clonotype was counted only a few times. The chain is built from TRBV18 and TRBJ1-2; weak D call: TRBD1 (5 bases). Germline V gene data show CDR1 as KGHSH and CDR2 as LQKENI. The CDR3 consists of 15 residues. V lost 3 bases, J lost 0 bases, and 11 bases lay in between. The CDR3 spells CASSPSQGTNYGYTF. CDR3 nucleotides: TGTGCCAGCTCACCTTCCCAGGGCACTAACTATGGCTACACCTTC.

This clonotype was counted ten times or more. J is TRBJ2-7 and V is TRBV18; possible D gene TRBD2, 5 bases. Germline V gene data show CDR1 as KGHSH and CDR2 as LQKENI. V was trimmed by 6 bases and J by 0 bases, leaving 12 bases between them. CDR3 length: 14 residues. The CDR3 loop reads CASSPALDSYEQYF. CDR3 nucleotides: TGTGCCAGCTCTCCGGCACTAGACTCCTACGAGCAGTACTTC.

The chain employs TRBV4-1 and TRBJ1-2; D is uncertain. The V end was cut by 4 bases, the J end by 8 bases, with 17 bases between. The CDR3 spans 14 residues. Germline CDR1 and CDR2: MGHRA and YSYEKL. In DNA form, the CDR3 reads TGCGCCAGCAGCCCCGTAAAGACCACCGGGGGCTACACCTTC. Amino acid sequence: CASSPVKTTGGYTF.

This clonotype showed up many times. This chain links TRBV7-9 with TRBJ2-3; perhaps TRBD2 as D (7 bases). V gave up 4 bases and J gave up 4 bases, with 15 bases separating them. Germline CDR1 is SEHNR and CDR2 is FQNEAQ (reference sequence). The CDR3 runs to 15 residues. Here the CDR3 reads CASSWRGGAADTQYF. The CDR3 DNA reads as TGTGCCAGCAGCTGGAGGGGGGGGGCTGCAGATACGCAGTATTTT. Full variable domain (outside the CDR3, taken from reference TRBV7-9 and TRBJ2-3): DTGVSQNPRHKITKRGQNVTFRCDPISEHNRLYWYRQTLGQGPEFLTYFQNEAQLEKSRLLSDRFSAERPKGSFSTLEIQRTEQGDSAMYLCASSWRGGAADTQYFGPGTRLTVL.

This rearrangement joins TRBV25-1 to TRBJ2-5; D is perhaps TRBD2 (5 bases). Trimming took off 3 bases at V and 1 base at J, with 12 bases between the two ends. Germline CDR1 reads MGHDK; CDR2 reads SYGVNS. This CDR3 comprises 15 residues. The CDR3 here is CASSDPASGQETQYF. The DNA for the CDR3 is TGTGCCAGCAGTGATCCGGCGAGCGGCCAAGAGACCCAGTACTTC.

The chain has TRBV12-3 or TRBV12-4 and TRBJ1-6; the D gene is possibly TRBD1 (5 bases). V lost 6 bases, J lost 8 bases, and 14 bases lay in between. The length of the CDR3 is 14 residues. As DNA, the CDR3 is TGTGCCAGCAGGGGTGGACAAAGGCATTCACCCCTCCACTTT. Its protein is CASRGGQRHSPLHF.

This clonotype was seen a few times. V and J are TRBV7-9 and TRBJ2-3; 9 bases fit TRBD2. This CDR3 is built from 16 residues. CDR1 is SEHNR and CDR2 is FQNEAQ in the germline V gene (reference sequence). V shed 5 bases and J 3 bases; nucleotides not matched to a gene: 9. The CDR3 DNA reads as TGTGCCAGCAGCAGAATAGCGGGAGTGTCGACAGATACGCAGTATTTT. Amino acid sequence: CASSRIAGVSTDTQYF.

At least ten counts were recorded for this clonotype. V and J are TRBV2 and TRBJ1-4; D gene unclear. V lost 3 bases and J lost 5, with 7 bases in between. Germline V gives CDR1 SNHLY, CDR2 FYNNEI. The CDR3 contains 13 residues. The CDR3 region is CASSERQNEKLFF. In nucleotides, the CDR3 is TGTGCCAGCAGTGAGAGGCAAAATGAAAAACTGTTTTTT.

This clonotype was observed many times. The genes are TRBV7-3 and TRBJ2-3, with a possible D match to TRBD1 (6 bases). This CDR3 is built from 15 residues. The germline gives CDR1 SGHTA, CDR2 FQGTGA. Trimming stripped 2 bases from V and 6 bases from J, with 15 bases between. CDR3 region: CASSLLGQGMDTQYF. The CDR3 DNA reads as TGTGCCAGCAGCTTACTCGGGCAGGGGATGGATACGCAGTATTTT.

The table lists this clonotype with a few counts. The CDR3 region is CASSLGRKAVRTEAFF. The CDR3 DNA sequence: TGCGCCAGCAGCTTGGGTCGCAAGGCAGTGCGCACTGAAGCTTTCTTT. The chain has TRBV5-1 and TRBJ1-1; D is unclear. CDR1 SGHRS and CDR2 YFSETQ come from the germline V gene. This CDR3 is built from 16 residues. V was clipped by 0 bases and J by 4 bases, with 16 bases between them.

This clonotype has a handful of counts. The rearrangement joins TRBV7-9 to TRBJ2-3; D tentatively reads TRBD1 or TRBD2 (5 bases each). The CDR3 runs 19 residues. Trimming removed 5 bases at V and 6 bases at J, with 30 bases between. Germline V lookup: CDR1 SEHNR, CDR2 FQNEAQ (reference sequence). CDR3 protein: CASSSTELPRDLKGDTQYF. In nucleotides, the CDR3 is TGTGCCAGCAGCAGCACTGAACTCCCCCGGGACCTAAAGGGGGATACGCAGTATTTT. The variable domain in full, with the rest retrieved from reference TRBV7-9 and TRBJ2-3, is DTGVSQNPRHKITKRGQNVTFRCDPISEHNRLYWYRQTLGQGPEFLTYFQNEAQLEKSRLLSDRFSAERPKGSFSTLEIQRTEQGDSAMYLCASSSTELPRDLKGDTQYFGPGTRLTVL.

V usage is TRBV11-2 and J usage is TRBJ1-1, with a possible D match to TRBD1 (6 bases). The CDR3 sequence is 12 residues long. V was clipped by 4 bases and J by 10 bases, with 13 bases between them. Germline V gives CDR1 SGHAT, CDR2 FQNNGV. CDR3 loop: CASSSQGLRAFF. The CDR3 DNA follows: TGTGCCAGCAGCTCCCAGGGGTTGAGAGCTTTCTTT.